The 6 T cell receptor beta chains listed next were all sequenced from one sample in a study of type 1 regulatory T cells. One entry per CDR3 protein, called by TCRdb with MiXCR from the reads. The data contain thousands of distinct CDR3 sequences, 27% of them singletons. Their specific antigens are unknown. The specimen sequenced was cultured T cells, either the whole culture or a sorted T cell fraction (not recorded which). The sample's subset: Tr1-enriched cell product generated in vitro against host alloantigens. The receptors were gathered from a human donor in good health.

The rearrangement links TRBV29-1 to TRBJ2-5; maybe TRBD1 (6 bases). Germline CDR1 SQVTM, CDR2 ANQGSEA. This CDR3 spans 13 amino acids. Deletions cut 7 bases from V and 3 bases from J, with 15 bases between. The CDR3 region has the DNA TGCAGCGGGATAACAGGGAGCGAAGAGACCCAGTACTTC. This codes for CSGITGSEETQYF.

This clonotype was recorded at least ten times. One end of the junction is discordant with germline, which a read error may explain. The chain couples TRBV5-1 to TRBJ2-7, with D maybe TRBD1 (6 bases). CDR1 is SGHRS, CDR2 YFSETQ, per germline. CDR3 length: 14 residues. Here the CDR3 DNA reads TGCGCCAGCAGTCCCGGGACAAATCCCTACGGGCAGTACTTC. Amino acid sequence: CASSPGTNPYGQYF.

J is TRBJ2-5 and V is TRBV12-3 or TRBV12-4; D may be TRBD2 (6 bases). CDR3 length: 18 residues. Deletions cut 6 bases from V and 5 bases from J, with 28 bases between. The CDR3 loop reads CASSPPPTRGAGRETQYF. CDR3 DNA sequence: TGTGCCAGCAGCCCCCCCCCAACGCGCGGGGCTGGGAGGGAGACCCAGTACTTC.

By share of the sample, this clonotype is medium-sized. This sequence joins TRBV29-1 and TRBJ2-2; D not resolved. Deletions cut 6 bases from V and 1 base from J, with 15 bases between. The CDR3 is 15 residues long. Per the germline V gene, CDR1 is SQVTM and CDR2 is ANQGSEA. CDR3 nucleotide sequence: TGCAGCGTCGTTACCGGGTCCTTGAACACCGGGGAGCTGTTTTTT. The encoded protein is CSVVTGSLNTGELFF.

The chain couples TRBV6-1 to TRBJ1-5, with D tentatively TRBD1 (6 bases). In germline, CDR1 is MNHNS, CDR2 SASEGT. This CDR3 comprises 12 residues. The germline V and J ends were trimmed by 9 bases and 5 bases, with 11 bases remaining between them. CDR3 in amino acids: CARTDRHQPQHF. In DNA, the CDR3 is TGTGCCAGAACGGACAGACATCAGCCCCAGCATTTT.

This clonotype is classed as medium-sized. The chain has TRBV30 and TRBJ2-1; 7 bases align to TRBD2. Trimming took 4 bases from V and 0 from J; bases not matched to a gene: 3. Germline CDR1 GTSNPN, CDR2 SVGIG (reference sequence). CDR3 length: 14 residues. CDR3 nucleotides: TGTGCCTGGAACAGCGGGGTCTCCTACAATGAGCAGTTCTTC. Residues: CAWNSGVSYNEQFF.